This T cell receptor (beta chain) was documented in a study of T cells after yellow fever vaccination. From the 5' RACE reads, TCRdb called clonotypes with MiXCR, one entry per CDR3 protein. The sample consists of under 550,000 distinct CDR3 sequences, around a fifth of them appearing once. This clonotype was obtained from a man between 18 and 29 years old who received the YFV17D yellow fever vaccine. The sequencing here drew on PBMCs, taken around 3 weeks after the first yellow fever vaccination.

As DNA, the CDR3 is TGTGCCAGCACCCTAACCGTTGGAGGGGCTTCTGGAAACACCATATATTTT. Translating gives CASTLTVGGASGNTIYF. The chain uses TRBV7-2 and TRBJ1-3; the D gene is possibly TRBD1 (5 bases). The V and J ends lost 7 bases and 1 base respectively, with 20 bases between them. There are 17 residues in the CDR3. Germline assignment: CDR1 SGHTA and CDR2 FQGNSA.